The rows below give T cell receptor beta chains drawn from one sample of a study of T cells after yellow fever vaccination. Each CDR3 protein is one row after TCRdb ran MiXCR on the 5' RACE reads. Among some 350,000 distinct CDR3 sequences listed, approximately 3.9% were seen once. This specimen was PBMCs, taken 5 days after the yellow fever booster vaccination. All receptors derive from a man between 18 and 29 years old who received the YFV17D yellow fever vaccine. The CDR3 runs from the conserved cysteine through the conserved F or W. A D gene is named only where the DNA matches it firmly. The size field is filled for only some rows; it gives once, few, many or a size class.

D gene	clone size	J gene	V gene	CDR3 protein	CDR3 DNA
.	.	TRBJ2-7	TRBV12-3/TRBV12-4	CASSPQVVEQYF	TGTGCCAGCAGCCCACAGGTCGTCGAGCAGTACTTC
.	.	TRBJ2-5	TRBV20-1	CCARLCEETQYF	TGCTGTGCACGCCTTTGTGAAGAGACCCAGTACTTC
.	many	TRBJ2-3	TRBV6-4	CASSALGGATDTQYF	TGTGCCAGCAGTGCACTTGGGGGGGCCACAGATACGCAGTATTTT
TRBD1	.	TRBJ1-4	TRBV4-3	CASSQTGGGNEKLFF	TGCGCCAGCAGCCAAACAGGGGGCGGGAATGAAAAACTGTTTTTT
TRBD1	few	TRBJ1-2	TRBV11-2	CASSYLKRDRGSRDGYTF	TGTGCCAGCAGCTACCTAAAGCGAGACAGGGGATCCCGGGATGGCTACACCTTC
.	.	TRBJ1-5	TRBV19	CASSIDSGGYQPQHF	TGTGCCAGTAGTATAGATTCAGGAGGGTATCAGCCCCAGCATTTT
TRBD1	few	TRBJ2-2	TRBV10-3	CAISPQGALNTGELFF	TGTGCCATCAGCCCACAGGGGGCCTTAAACACCGGGGAGCTGTTTTTT
.	many	TRBJ2-3	TRBV5-1	CASRRESGTDTQYF	TGCGCCAGCAGGCGGGAATCTGGCACAGATACGCAGTATTTT
TRBD2	.	TRBJ2-5	TRBV29-1	CSVHKRGAKETQYF	TGCAGCGTTCATAAGCGGGGGGCTAAAGAGACCCAGTACTTC
.	few	TRBJ2-1	TRBV2	CASLRSRITQGRENNEQFF	TGTGCCAGCCTCCGCTCCCGTATCACACAGGGGAGGGAGAACAATGAGCAGTTCTTC
.	few	TRBJ1-5	TRBV24-1	CATGYPRNRAPGPNQPQHF	TGTGCCACCGGATATCCCCGAAACAGGGCTCCCGGTCCGAATCAGCCCCAGCATTTT
TRBD1	many	TRBJ2-3	TRBV6-2/TRBV6-3	CASSGAGTGVMWYTQYF	TGTGCCAGCAGTGGCGCCGGGACAGGGGTGATGTGGTATACGCAGTATTTT
.	few	TRBJ2-2	TRBV20-1	CGSATGTGELFF	TGCGGCTCCGCCACCGGCACCGGGGAGCTGTTTTTT
TRBD2	many	TRBJ2-5	TRBV9	CASSFGTSGLEETQYF	TGTGCCAGCAGCTTCGGGACTAGCGGACTGGAAGAGACCCAGTACTTC
.	.	TRBJ2-2	TRBV27	CASSLSQGFGELFF	TGTGCCAGCAGTTTATCGCAGGGTTTCGGGGAGCTGTTTTTT
.	many	TRBJ2-2	TRBV12-3/TRBV12-4	CASSFRAGVTGELFF	TGTGCCAGCAGTTTTAGAGCAGGGGTCACCGGGGAGCTGTTTTTT
.	many	TRBJ1-1	TRBV4-1	CASSHHGVPEAFF	TGCGCCAGCAGCCATCACGGGGTCCCTGAAGCTTTCTTT
TRBD2	.	TRBJ2-3	TRBV12-3/TRBV12-4	CASTTRPSGAGDTQYF	TGTGCCAGCACCACCCGGCCTAGCGGGGCGGGAGATACGCAGTATTTT
.	many	TRBJ2-3	TRBV20-1	CSATSTDTQYF	TGCAGTGCTACGAGCACAGATACGCAGTATTTT
.	.	TRBJ2-7	TRBV20-1	CSARDQVTQAYEQYF	TGCAGTGCTAGAGATCAGGTCACCCAAGCCTACGAGCAGTACTTC
.	many	TRBJ2-7	TRBV27	CASSFGTYYEQYF	TGTGCCAGCAGTTTTGGCACCTACTACGAGCAGTACTTC
.	few	TRBJ2-5	TRBV7-7	CASSLNSGVGVSYQETQYF	TGTGCCAGCAGCTTAAATTCTGGGGTCGGGGTATCCTACCAAGAGACCCAGTACTTC
TRBD2	few	TRBJ2-7	TRBV7-9	CVVRRAGTSDEQYF	TGTGTAGTCAGGCGAGCGGGGACTTCGGACGAGCAGTACTTC
.	many	TRBJ2-1	TRBV7-2	CASTPDRLNEQFF	TGTGCCAGCACCCCGGACAGACTCAATGAGCAGTTCTTC
.	.	TRBJ1-1	TRBV4-3	CASSQTRENTEAFF	TGCGCCAGCAGCCAGACCAGAGAGAACACTGAAGCTTTCTTT
.	few	TRBJ2-2	TRBV7-2	CASSLPGGAAGELFF	TGTGCCAGCAGCCTCCCAGGGGGGGCCGCCGGGGAGCTGTTTTTT
TRBD1	few	TRBJ1-6	TRBV4-1	CASSEGQGSPLHF	TGCGCCAGCAGCGAGGGACAGGGATCACCCCTCCACTTT
TRBD2	.	TRBJ2-2	TRBV4-3	CASSQDRSGGGLFF	TGCGCCAGCAGCCAAGATAGGAGCGGGGGTGGGCTGTTTTTT
TRBD2	.	TRBJ2-3	TRBV5-4	CASSPSAGGRESTDTQYF	TGTGCCAGCAGTCCATCTGCGGGGGGGCGCGAGAGCACAGATACGCAGTATTTT
.	.	TRBJ2-5	TRBV15	CATSRDQPEGPSLRETQYF	TGTGCCACCAGCAGAGACCAACCAGAAGGACCATCACTTAGGGAGACCCAGTACTTC
.	.	TRBJ1-1	TRBV20-1	CSPNRDISYTEAFF	TGCAGTCCAAACAGGGATATTTCGTACACTGAAGCTTTCTTT
TRBD1	few	TRBJ2-3	TRBV7-2	CASSPGQGEYTQYF	TGTGCCAGCAGCCCAGGACAGGGGGAATATACGCAGTATTTT
.	few	TRBJ2-6	TRBV6-2/TRBV6-3	CASSYSARVGANVLTF	TGTGCCAGCAGTTACTCAGCTCGGGTTGGGGCCAACGTCCTGACTTTC
TRBD1	.	TRBJ1-5	TRBV27	CASRPTGAYNQPQHF	TGTGCCAGCAGACCGACAGGGGCCTATAATCAGCCCCAGCATTTT
TRBD2	few	TRBJ2-3	TRBV15	CATSRGVPPGLVARSTDTQYF	TGTGCCACCAGCAGAGGGGTTCCTCCGGGACTAGTCGCAAGGTCCACAGATACGCAGTATTTT
.	.	TRBJ2-5	TRBV7-2	CASSTWAAQETQYF	TGTGCCAGCAGCACTTGGGCGGCCCAAGAGACCCAGTACTTC
.	many	TRBJ2-3	TRBV10-3	CAISAQGGRRDTQYF	TGTGCCATCAGTGCTCAGGGGGGACGCAGAGATACGCAGTATTTT
.	many	TRBJ2-7	TRBV27	CASSLRTNTQGLNYEQYF	TGTGCCAGCAGTTTACGTACTAATACCCAAGGTCTAAACTACGAGCAGTACTTC
.	.	TRBJ1-2	TRBV4-1	CASSQVGSYGYTF	TGCGCCAGCAGCCAAGTGGGGTCCTATGGCTACACCTTC
.	.	TRBJ1-1	TRBV20-1	CSASGGRFGNLNTEAFF	TGCAGTGCTAGCGGGGGTCGGTTTGGAAACTTGAACACTGAAGCTTTCTTT
.	.	TRBJ1-1	TRBV6-6	CASSYSEGVNTEAFF	TGTGCCAGCAGTTACTCCGAAGGGGTGAACACTGAAGCTTTCTTT
.	many	TRBJ1-2	TRBV2	CASSDGGGPYGYTF	TGTGCCAGCAGTGATGGGGGAGGGCCCTATGGCTACACCTTC
.	few	TRBJ1-3	TRBV5-5	CASSRIGGNTIYF	TGTGCCAGCAGCCGAATTGGTGGAAACACCATATATTTT
.	.	TRBJ2-5	TRBV29-1	CSVVRAAVETQYF	TGCAGCGTTGTGCGGGCAGCGGTAGAGACCCAGTACTTC
.	few	TRBJ2-1	TRBV11-2	CASSGTRDLYYNEQFF	TGTGCCAGCAGCGGGACACGGGACTTATACTACAATGAGCAGTTCTTC
.	many	TRBJ1-5	TRBV12-3/TRBV12-4	CASSLTRDQPQHF	TGTGCCAGCAGTTTGACACGGGATCAGCCCCAGCATTTT